Ten or more counts support the clone carrying this T cell receptor beta chain. Its antigen remains unknown. Construction of the TCRbeta library involved unique molecular identifiers. TCRdb reanalysed the PCR reads using MiXCR and keeps one entry per CDR3 protein. The data show 70,000 or so distinct CDR3 sequences, approximately 11% seen once. Trimming removed 1 base from V and 0 bases from J, with 10 bases in between. The V gene's germline CDR1 is MNHEY and CDR2 SMNVEV (reference sequence). CDR3 length equals 15 residues. These data belong to a study of T-cell reconstitution after alpha-beta-depleted transplantation in children. Overall study results and limits: Newly produced T cells mostly accounted for T-cell counts and diversity one year post-transplant. Where some patients showed high TCRbeta diversity at day 60, it came from recipient T cells and thymic progenitors that had survived. The origin of alpha-beta T cells about two months after transplant was reportedly several hundred expanded graft clones.

The J gene is TRBJ2-7, the V gene TRBV27; D tentatively fits TRBD1 or TRBD2 (5 bases each). This clonotype was sampled from a boy between 10 and 17 years old with acute myeloid leukemia, due to receive a stem cell transplant. The specimen was PBMCs, collected before TCRalphabeta/CD19-depleted stem cell transplant. The CDR3 reads CASSLWGGLSYEQYF. In DNA, the CDR3 is TGTGCCAGCAGTTTATGGGGCGGGCTCTCCTACGAGCAGTACTTC.